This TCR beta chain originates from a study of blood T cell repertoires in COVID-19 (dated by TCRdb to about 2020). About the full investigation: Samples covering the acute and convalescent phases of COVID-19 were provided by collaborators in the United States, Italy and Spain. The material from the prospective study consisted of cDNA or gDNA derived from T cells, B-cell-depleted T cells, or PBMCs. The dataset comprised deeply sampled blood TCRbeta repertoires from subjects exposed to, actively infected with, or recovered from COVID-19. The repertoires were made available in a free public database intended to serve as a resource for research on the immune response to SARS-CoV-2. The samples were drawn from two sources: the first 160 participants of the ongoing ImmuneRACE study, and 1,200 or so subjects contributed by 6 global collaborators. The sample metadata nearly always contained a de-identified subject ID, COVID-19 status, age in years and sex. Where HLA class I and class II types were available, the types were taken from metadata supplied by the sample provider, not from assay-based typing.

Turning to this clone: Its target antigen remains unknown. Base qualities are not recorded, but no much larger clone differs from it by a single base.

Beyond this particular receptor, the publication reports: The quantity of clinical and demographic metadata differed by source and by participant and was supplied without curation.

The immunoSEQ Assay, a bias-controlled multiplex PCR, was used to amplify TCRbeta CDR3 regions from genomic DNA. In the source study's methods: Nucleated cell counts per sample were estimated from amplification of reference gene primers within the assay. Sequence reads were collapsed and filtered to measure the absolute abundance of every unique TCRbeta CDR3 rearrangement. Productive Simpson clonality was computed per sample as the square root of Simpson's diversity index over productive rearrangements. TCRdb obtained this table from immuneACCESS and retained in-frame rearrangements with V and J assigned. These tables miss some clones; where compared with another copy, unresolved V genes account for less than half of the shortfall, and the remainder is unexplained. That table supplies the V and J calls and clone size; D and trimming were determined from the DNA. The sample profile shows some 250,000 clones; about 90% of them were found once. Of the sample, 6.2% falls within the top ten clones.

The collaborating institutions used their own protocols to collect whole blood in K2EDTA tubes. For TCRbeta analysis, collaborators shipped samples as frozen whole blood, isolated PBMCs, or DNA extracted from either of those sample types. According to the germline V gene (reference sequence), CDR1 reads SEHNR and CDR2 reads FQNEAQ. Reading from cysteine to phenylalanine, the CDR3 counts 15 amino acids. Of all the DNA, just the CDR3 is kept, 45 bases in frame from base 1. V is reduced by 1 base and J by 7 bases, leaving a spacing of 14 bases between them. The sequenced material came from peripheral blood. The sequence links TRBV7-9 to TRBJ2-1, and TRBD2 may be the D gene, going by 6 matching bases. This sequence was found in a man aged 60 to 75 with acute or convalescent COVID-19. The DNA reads TGTGCCAGCAGCTTAGGAGGTGGGGGGTTAAATGAGCAGTTCTTC. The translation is CASSLGGGGLNEQFF.